Presented here are 9 T cell receptor beta chains from one specimen sequenced in a study of blood T cell repertoires in COVID-19. TCRdb keeps only in-frame clones here, not all; method: immunoSEQ multiplex PCR. The table records about 130,000 clones, more than 75% of them present only once. Material: peripheral blood. Receptor source: a woman in her sixties or seventies with COVID-19, enrolled during active disease.

This clone showed up just once. CDR3 in DNA: TGTGCCAGCAGCAGGACAGGGGGCCTCACTAATGAAAAACTGTTTTTT. Protein product: CASSRTGGLTNEKLFF. The chain links TRBV5-6 to TRBJ1-4, with 11 positions matching TRBD1. The V gene's germline CDR1 is SGHDT and CDR2 YYEEEE. J was trimmed by 2 bases and V by 4 bases; bases with no gene match: 4. The length of the CDR3 is 16 residues.

The rearrangement uses TRBV5-1 and TRBJ2-5; TRBD1 matches 7 bases. Germline CDR1 reads SGHRS; CDR2 reads YFSETQ. With 4 bases clipped from V and 2 bases from J, the junction kept 5 bases outside the gene matches. The CDR3 extends over 14 amino acids. CDR3 in amino acids: CASSEGTAQETQYF. In DNA, the CDR3 is TGCGCCAGCAGCGAGGGGACAGCACAAGAGACCCAGTACTTC.

This sequence joins TRBV5-1 and TRBJ1-2; D might be TRBD1 (6 bases). Deletions cut 4 bases from V and 0 bases from J, with 10 bases between. The V gene's germline CDR1 is SGHRS and CDR2 YFSETQ. CDR3 length: 14 amino acids. This chain's CDR3 is CASSAGDTNYGYTF. As DNA, the CDR3 is TGCGCCAGCAGCGCCGGGGACACTAACTATGGCTACACCTTC. The full variable domain, rest sourced from reference TRBV5-1 and TRBJ1-2, is KAGVTQTPRYLIKTRGQQVTLSCSPISGHRSVSWYQQTPGQGLQFLFEYFSETQRNKGNFPGRFSGRQFSNSRSEMNVSTLELGDSALYLCASSAGDTNYGYTFGSGTRLTVV.

The genes are TRBV28 and TRBJ1-1; 10 bases align to TRBD1. Germline values: CDR1 MDHEN, CDR2 SYDVKM. This CDR3 has 15 residues. J gave up 6 bases and V 4 bases, and 8 bases lay outside the gene matches. The CDR3 DNA follows: TGTGCCAGCAGTTCCCAGGGACAGGGGAAGGCTGAAGCTTTCTTT. Amino acid sequence: CASSSQGQGKAEAFF.

The chain employs TRBV9 and TRBJ1-4; tentative D call: TRBD1 (6 bases). Germline V gives CDR1 SGDLS, CDR2 YYNGEE. V lost 4 bases and J 8 bases, leaving 21 bases between the germline ends. The CDR3 contains 16 residues. CDR3 region: CASSLSGAQGLEKLFF. Written as DNA, the CDR3 is TGTGCCAGCAGCCTATCGGGTGCACAGGGTCTAGAAAAACTGTTTTTT.

Notes on this clone: The junction and the germline gene differ at one end; a read error may be behind it. The chain recombines TRBV6-1 with TRBJ1-2; tentatively, D is TRBD1 (5 bases). CDR1 is MNHNS, CDR2 SASEGT, per germline. The CDR3 has 15 residues. This chain's CDR3 is CASSDEGGTNYCYTF. In nucleotides, the CDR3 is TGTGCCAGCAGTGATGAAGGCGGGACTAACTATTGCTACACCTTC.

The V and J genes are TRBV2 and TRBJ1-6; unclear D gene. V shed 7 bases and J shed 5 bases, with 6 bases lying between them. The CDR3 totals 12 residues. The germline V gene encodes CDR1 SNHLY and CDR2 FYNNEI. CDR3 DNA: TGTGCCAGCAAACGGGATAATTCACCCCTCCACTTT. Protein: CASKRDNSPLHF.

V gene TRBV6-5 combines with J gene TRBJ2-3; 7 bases agree with TRBD2. Germline loops: CDR1 MNHEY, CDR2 SVGAGI. This CDR3 has 12 amino acids. V shed 7 bases, J shed 3 bases, and the junction held 1 base outside the gene matches. In DNA form, the CDR3 reads TGTGCCAGCACGGGGGGAACAGATACGCAGTATTTT. Translating gives CASTGGTDTQYF.

The V and J genes are TRBV18 and TRBJ1-2, with D possibly TRBD1 on 5 matching bases. The CDR3 sequence is 13 residues long. Germline V gene data show CDR1 as KGHSH and CDR2 as LQKENI. V was cut by 1 base and J by 6 bases, with 9 bases left in between. DNA of the CDR3: TGTGCCAGCTCACCACAGGGGCAGGATGGCTACACCTTC. The encoded protein is CASSPQGQDGYTF.